The 15 T cell receptor beta chains presented below share a single source sample, sequenced in a study of cytomegalovirus exposure and HLA in healthy donors. The PCR used 60 Vbeta and 13 Jbeta primers. The assay was immunoSEQ multiplex PCR, and TCRdb's table has in-frame clones only and misses some. This table has under 200,000 clones, around 75% appearing once. The sample was PBMCs. These receptors were taken from a middle-aged woman in good health and CMV-seropositive.

The chain carries TRBV9 and TRBJ2-2; perhaps TRBD1 as D (5 bases). Trimming took 3 bases from V and 5 from J, leaving 11 bases between them. The CDR3 sequence is 14 residues long. Germline V CDR1 and CDR2: SGDLS, YYNGEE. Here the CDR3 reads CASSERQQTGELFF. In DNA form, the CDR3 reads TGTGCCAGCAGCGAGAGACAGCAAACCGGGGAGCTGTTTTTT.

This clone was recorded once. V and J are TRBV19 and TRBJ2-6, with D possibly TRBD1 on 6 matching bases. This CDR3 region has 15 residues. Per the germline V gene, CDR1 is LNHDA and CDR2 is SQIVND (reference sequence). The V end lost 8 bases, the J end lost 0 bases, and 11 bases lay between the germline ends. The CDR3 loop is CASATGSSGANVLTF. The CDR3, as DNA: TGTGCCAGTGCTACAGGGAGCTCTGGGGCCAACGTCCTGACTTTC. Based on the CDR3 plus reference TRBV19 and TRBJ2-6, the full variable domain is DGGITQSPKYLFRKEGQNVTLSCEQNLNHDAMYWYRQDPGQGLRLIYYSQIVNDFQKGDIAEGYSVSREKKESFPLTVTSAQKNPTAFYLCASATGSSGANVLTFGAGSRLTVL.

V is TRBV6-5 and J is TRBJ1-3; D is possibly TRBD1 (6 bases). The V gene lost 1 base and the J gene lost 2 bases, with 9 bases spanning the gap. CDR1 and CDR2 from the germline V gene are MNHEY and SVGAGI. The CDR3 sequence is 15 residues long. CDR3 in DNA: TGTGCCAGCAGTTACTACGAGGGGGCTGGAAACACCATATATTTT. Translation: CASSYYEGAGNTIYF.

This clone has just a few counts. V and J are TRBV28 and TRBJ1-1, with TRBD1 as a possible D gene (5 bases). The CDR3 is 14 residues long. The ends were cut back, 6 bases at V and 3 bases at J, with 14 bases in the middle. Looked up from germline, CDR1 is MDHEN and CDR2 is SYDVKM. CDR3 sequence (DNA): TGTGCCAGCAGCCCGGGAGGGGTGCACACTGAAGCTTTCTTT. This gives the protein CASSPGGVHTEAFF.

This clone showed up just a few times. This chain links TRBV19 with TRBJ1-1; no firm D call. The CDR3 runs to 14 residues. Germline CDR1 is LNHDA and CDR2 is SQIVND (reference sequence). Between the trimmed V and J ends, which lost 3 bases and 1 base, there was a span of 9 bases. CDR3 sequence reads: CASSMVSGNTEAFF. The CDR3 DNA reads TGTGCCAGTAGTATGGTATCGGGGAACACTGAAGCTTTCTTT.

In this sample, this clone turned up a few times. In DNA, the CDR3 is TGCGCCAGCAGCTCGACCCAGACAGGGTTCTCCTACGAGCAGTACTTC. Amino acids: CASSSTQTGFSYEQYF. The V gene is TRBV5-1, the J gene TRBJ2-7; 7 positions agree with TRBD1. Germline V gives CDR1 SGHRS, CDR2 YFSETQ. The CDR3 length is 16 residues. The junction had 9 bases not matched to a gene; V was cut back by 3 bases and J by 0 bases.

The chain couples TRBV11-3 to TRBJ2-1; 9 bases fit TRBD2. After removal of 4 bases from V and 9 bases from J, the junction contained 10 bases not matched to a gene. The length of the CDR3 is 15 residues. The germline V gene encodes CDR1 SGHNT and CDR2 YENEEA. The CDR3 here is CASSSVAGATGEQFF. CDR3 coding DNA: TGTGCCAGCAGCTCCGTAGCGGGAGCGACGGGTGAGCAGTTCTTC.

This chain joins TRBV7-9 and TRBJ2-1, with 14 nucleotides matching TRBD2. Germline CDR1 reads SEHNR; CDR2 reads FQNEAQ (reference sequence). CDR3 length: 15 residues. Trimming removed 1 base from V and 7 bases from J; junction bases left unmatched: 0. The CDR3 loop reads CASSLGLAGGNEQFF. The CDR3 nucleotides read TGTGCCAGCAGCTTAGGACTAGCGGGAGGGAATGAGCAGTTCTTC.

This chain connects TRBV30 to TRBJ1-1; D is unclear. V was shortened by 1 base and J by 3 bases, with 12 bases between the two germline ends. This CDR3 region has 14 residues. Per the germline V gene, CDR1 is GTSNPN and CDR2 is SVGIG (reference sequence). The CDR3 spells CAWSETLGDTEAFF. The CDR3 bases are TGTGCCTGGAGTGAGACACTGGGTGACACTGAAGCTTTCTTT.

This chain uses TRBV19 with TRBJ2-5; D gene uncertain. V was trimmed by 6 bases and J by 5 bases, leaving 16 bases between them. This CDR3 is 14 amino acids long. CDR1 and CDR2 from the germline V gene are LNHDA and SQIVND (reference sequence). The CDR3 protein is CASSPEATLETQYF. As DNA, the CDR3 is TGTGCCAGTAGCCCGGAAGCGACGCTGGAGACCCAGTACTTC. The full variable domain, rest sourced from reference TRBV19 and TRBJ2-5, is DGGITQSPKYLFRKEGQNVTLSCEQNLNHDAMYWYRQDPGQGLRLIYYSQIVNDFQKGDIAEGYSVSREKKESFPLTVTSAQKNPTAFYLCASSPEATLETQYFGPGTRLLVL.

This clone has a handful of counts. This chain joins TRBV15 and TRBJ2-2; 11 bases match TRBD1. The CDR3 has 16 residues. Germline lookup yields CDR1 LNHNV and CDR2 YYDKDF (reference sequence). The J segment lost 7 bases and the V segment lost 2 bases, leaving 6 bases of the junction unmatched. In DNA form, the CDR3 reads TGTGCCACCAGCAGATCTCTCGGGACAGGGGGCGGGGAGCTGTTTTTT. Protein product: CATSRSLGTGGGELFF.

Details on this clone: This sample also contains other DNA sequences that code for the same CDR3. The V and J genes are TRBV28 and TRBJ2-6, with 7 bases identical to TRBD1. V trimming: 4 bases; J trimming: 1 base; junction bases outside the gene matches: 1. Germline V gene sequence: CDR1 MDHEN, CDR2 SYDVKM. The CDR3 spans 15 residues. CDR3 protein: CASSSRGSGANVLTF. In nucleotides, the CDR3 is TGTGCCAGCAGTTCCAGGGGGTCTGGGGCCAACGTCCTGACTTTC.

For the CDR3, the DNA is TGTGCCGGCTTGTACGAGCAGTACTTC. Translating it yields CAGLYEQYF. This chain links TRBV6-5 with TRBJ2-7, with D unresolved. Germline CDR1 and CDR2: MNHEY and SVGAGI. V was shortened by 11 bases and J by 4 bases, with 6 bases between the two germline ends. The CDR3 runs to 9 residues.

This sequence joins TRBV19 and TRBJ2-3; D might be TRBD2 (5 bases). Germline V gives CDR1 LNHDA, CDR2 SQIVND (reference sequence). The CDR3 is 15 amino acids. V was trimmed by 4 bases and J by 0 bases, leaving 11 bases between them. The CDR3 spells CASSNGGLSTDTQYF. CDR3 coding DNA: TGTGCCAGTAGTAACGGCGGACTTAGCACAGATACGCAGTATTTT. Full variable domain (missing parts from reference TRBV19 and TRBJ2-3): DGGITQSPKYLFRKEGQNVTLSCEQNLNHDAMYWYRQDPGQGLRLIYYSQIVNDFQKGDIAEGYSVSREKKESFPLTVTSAQKNPTAFYLCASSNGGLSTDTQYFGPGTRLTVL.

J is TRBJ1-1 and V is TRBV4-1; 9 bases align to TRBD1. Germline V CDR1 and CDR2: MGHRA, YSYEKL. There are 15 residues in the CDR3. With V trimmed by 3 bases and J by 2 bases, 4 bases remained unmatched. CDR3 protein: CASSQQTGGNTEAFF. CDR3 DNA: TGCGCCAGCAGCCAGCAGACAGGGGGAAACACTGAAGCTTTCTTT.